This T cell receptor beta chain comes out of a study of OX40 agonist ivuxolimab in advanced cancers. Study summary: People who had prior anti-PD-1, anti-PD-L1 or anti-CTLA-4 therapy could take part, and roughly 40% had some.

Individuals having autoimmune disease history or systemic immunosuppression were not enrolled. Samples were taken at baseline and on day 1 of cycles 4 and 7. The data were produced by immunoSEQ multiplex PCR, yet TCRdb's version contains in-frame clones alone and is incomplete. The table includes 20,000 to 30,000 clones, roughly 79% detected once. The V end was cut by 1 base, the J end by 6 bases, with 10 bases between. CDR3 length: 13 residues. Looked up from germline, CDR1 is MNHNS and CDR2 is SASEGT. The material was CD4+ or CD8+ T cells sorted from blood, obtained in a trial of the OX40 agonist ivuxolimab. This clonotype originated in an adult with an advanced solid tumor such as melanoma, head and neck, liver or kidney cancer. The J gene is TRBJ2-7, the V gene TRBV6-1, with a weak D call TRBD1 (6 bases). DNA of the CDR3: TGTGCCAGCAGTGAAGTGCGGACAGCCGAGCAGTACTTC. Its translation: CASSEVRTAEQYF.